These 28 T cell receptor beta chains share one sample of origin, sequenced in a study of T-cell memory formation after mild COVID-19. TCRdb itself ran the 5' RACE reads through MiXCR, one entry per CDR3 protein. Altogether 410,000 or so distinct CDR3 sequences are present, around 22% being singletons, with the ten largest covering around 12%. Source material: PBMCs or a T cell subset sorted from them (not recorded which). These receptors were taken from an adult woman who had mild COVID-19 (a few samples of this study predate the infection). Cell type and time point are not known.

This clonotype came up a few times. The chain links TRBV20-1 to TRBJ2-7; TRBD2 aligns across 13 bases. CDR3 length: 15 residues. Germline V gives CDR1 DFQATT, CDR2 SNEGSKA (reference sequence). Losses at the gene ends were 6 bases for V and 2 bases for J; bases not matched to a gene: 7. The CDR3 coding sequence is TGCAGTGCCCAAGGGACTAGCGGGGCACCCTACGAGCAGTACTTC. Protein product: CSAQGTSGAPYEQYF.

V is TRBV29-1 and J is TRBJ2-1; 11 nucleotides match TRBD2. Germline CDR1 reads SQVTM; CDR2 reads ANQGSEA. The V and J ends lost 6 bases and 4 bases, in that order; junction bases with no gene match: 5. The CDR3 runs 14 residues. CDR3 coding DNA: TGCAGCGTCACTAGCGGGAGCCGTTACAATGAGCAGTTCTTC. Its protein product is CSVTSGSRYNEQFF.

This clonotype has just a few counts. The V call is TRBV20-1, the J call TRBJ2-5; D gene ambiguous. There are 12 residues in the CDR3. Germline loops: CDR1 DFQATT, CDR2 SNEGSKA (reference sequence). Trimming removed 6 bases at V and 2 bases at J, with 10 bases between. The CDR3 reads CSAAGTQETQYF. The CDR3 DNA reads as TGCAGTGCCGCTGGCACTCAAGAGACCCAGTACTTC.

There are a few counts of this clonotype. The chain joins TRBV7-9 to TRBJ2-7, with 9 bases identical to TRBD1. The CDR3 loop spans 16 amino acids. The germline CDR1 and CDR2 sequences are SEHNR and FQNEAQ (reference sequence). V shed 5 bases and J 2 bases; nucleotides not matched to a gene: 10. CDR3 nucleotides: TGTGCCAGCAGCCCTGTGCGGGGACAGGGACCCTACGAGCAGTACTTC. Its protein product is CASSPVRGQGPYEQYF.

V is TRBV9 and J is TRBJ2-1; 7 nucleotides line up with TRBD2. V trimming: 1 base; J trimming: 6 bases; junction bases outside the gene matches: 16. The CDR3 has 18 amino acids. The germline gives CDR1 SGDLS, CDR2 YYNGEE. The CDR3 is CASSVTGREGIEINEQFF. The CDR3 nucleotides are TGTGCCAGCAGCGTAACGGGCAGGGAGGGTATTGAGATCAATGAGCAGTTCTTC.

The chain combines TRBV11-2 with TRBJ2-4; TRBD2 is a possible D gene (6 bases). This CDR3 has 14 amino acids. CDR1 and CDR2 (germline): SGHAT, FQNNGV. V dropped 5 bases and J dropped 6 bases, with 14 bases sitting between them. The CDR3 spells CASSSPRGRNIQYF. CDR3 nucleotides: TGTGCCAGCAGCAGCCCACGGGGGAGAAACATTCAGTACTTC. Filled out from reference TRBV11-2 and TRBJ2-4, the complete variable domain reads EAGVAQSPRYKIIEKRQSVAFWCNPISGHATLYWYQQILGQGPKLLIQFQNNGVVDDSQLPKDRFSAERLKGVDSTLKIQPAKLEDSAVYLCASSSPRGRNIQYFGAGTRLSVL.

The sample holds a few counts of this clonotype. The V and J genes are TRBV6-2 or TRBV6-3 and TRBJ2-2; TRBD2 aligns across 7 bases. The CDR3 has 13 amino acids. CDR1 is MNHEY, CDR2 SVGEGT, per germline. J lost 4 bases, V lost 8 bases, and 4 bases had no gene match. The CDR3 protein is CASHERGTGELFF. DNA of the CDR3: TGTGCCAGCCATGAGCGGGGCACCGGGGAGCTGTTTTTT.

Only one count was recorded for this clonotype. The chain joins TRBV20-1 to TRBJ2-7; 11 positions agree with TRBD2. Germline CDR1 is DFQATT and CDR2 is SNEGSKA (reference sequence). V gave up 7 bases and J gave up 0 bases; unmatched junction bases: 8. This CDR3 is 15 amino acids long. CDR3 sequence: CSVSWTSGSSYEQYF. CDR3 bases: TGCAGTGTTAGTTGGACTAGCGGGTCCTCCTACGAGCAGTACTTC.

This clonotype was observed a few times. The chain carries TRBV6-5 and TRBJ2-5; possibly TRBD2 for D (6 bases). Trimming removed 6 bases from V and 14 bases from J, with 34 bases in between. CDR3 length equals 17 residues. Germline values: CDR1 MNHEY, CDR2 SVGAGI. The CDR3 coding sequence is TGTGCCAGCAGCCCGACCGTCCGGGACTTTATCGACGACGGGATTTACTTC. Encoded protein: CASSPTVRDFIDDGIYF.

This clonotype has only a few counts. The V gene is TRBV6-2 or TRBV6-3, the J gene TRBJ1-1; D is perhaps TRBD1 (6 bases). The germline V gene has CDR1 MNHEY and CDR2 SVGEGT. The CDR3 is 13 amino acids. V lost 0 bases and J 6 bases, leaving 8 bases between the germline ends. The CDR3 DNA follows: TGTGCCAGCAGTTACTCAGGGGGTCCTGAAGCTTTCTTT. This gives the protein CASSYSGGPEAFF.

The chain links TRBV7-2 to TRBJ1-4, with 7 bases lining up with TRBD1. Germline V gene sequence: CDR1 SGHTA, CDR2 FQGNSA. CDR3 size: 16 residues. V was clipped by 1 base and J by 3 bases; unmatched bases: 5. CDR3 amino acids: CASSLETGFPNEKLFF. DNA of the CDR3: TGTGCCAGCAGCTTAGAGACAGGGTTTCCTAATGAAAAACTGTTTTTT.

The chain couples TRBV29-1 to TRBJ2-5; a possible D gene is TRBD2 (6 bases). The CDR3 runs 12 residues. Germline V gene lookup returns CDR1 SQVTM and CDR2 ANQGSEA. Trimming removed 0 bases from V and 7 bases from J, with 9 bases in between. The CDR3 loop reads CSVEETGGTQYF. The CDR3 nucleotides are TGCAGCGTTGAAGAAACCGGGGGGACCCAGTACTTC.

The rearrangement uses TRBV6-2 or TRBV6-3 and TRBJ1-5, with D possibly being TRBD1 (6 bases). The V gene lost 1 base and the J gene lost 6 bases, with 10 bases spanning the gap. Per germline, CDR1 MNHEY and CDR2 SVGEGT. The CDR3 sequence is 14 residues long. CDR3 sequence (DNA): TGTGCCAGCAGTTACTGGGGGGGGCCTCAGCCCCAGCATTTT. Translation: CASSYWGGPQPQHF.

V gene TRBV27 combines with J gene TRBJ2-3; 7 bases are a match to TRBD2. V lost 3 bases and J lost 3; bases outside the gene matches: 6. CDR3 length equals 15 residues. The V gene's germline CDR1 is MNHEY and CDR2 SMNVEV (reference sequence). The CDR3 sequence is CASSFTGGSTDTQYF. Written as DNA, the CDR3 is TGTGCCAGCAGTTTCACGGGAGGTAGTACAGATACGCAGTATTTT.

This clonotype has only one observation. The rearrangement joins TRBV12-3 or TRBV12-4 to TRBJ1-5; 8 bases align to TRBD1. Unmatched junction bases numbered 9, after V lost 5 bases and J lost 6 bases. CDR3 length: 15 residues. The DNA for the CDR3 is TGTGCCAGCAGTGAGGACAGGGCCGGACGTCAGCCCCAGCATTTT. Protein sequence: CASSEDRAGRQPQHF.

In its sample, this clonotype was seen a few times. CDR3 DNA: TGTGCCAGCAGCTTTCGCAGGGAGGGAGAAAAACTGTTTTTT. This gives the protein CASSFRREGEKLFF. The genes are TRBV5-5 and TRBJ1-4; D may be TRBD1 (5 bases). The germline V gene has CDR1 SGHKS and CDR2 YYEKEE (reference sequence). This CDR3 has 14 residues. Trimming stripped 2 bases from V and 8 bases from J, with 13 bases between.

This clonotype was recorded at least ten times. The genes are TRBV12-3 or TRBV12-4 and TRBJ2-7, with a tentative D call TRBD1 (6 bases). The CDR3 is 11 amino acids. V was cut by 6 bases and J by 9 bases, with 12 bases left in between. CDR3 in amino acids: CASSETGTQYF. Here the CDR3 DNA reads TGTGCCAGCAGCGAAACAGGGACGCAGTACTTC.

This clonotype was counted between two and nine times. The J gene is TRBJ2-1, the V gene TRBV23-1, with unresolved D. TRBV23-1 is classed as an ORF, of uncertain function. CDR3 length: 12 amino acids. Trimming took 11 bases from V and 4 from J, leaving 12 bases between them. Here the CDR3 reads CAPSPPYNEQFF. CDR3 nucleotides: TGCGCCCCCAGTCCCCCTTACAATGAGCAGTTCTTC.

This clonotype showed up just a few times. The chain combines TRBV29-1 with TRBJ1-1, with no clear D. Germline V gene data show CDR1 as SQVTM and CDR2 as ANQGSEA. This CDR3 is 12 amino acids long. V lost 5 bases and J lost 6, with 13 bases in between. CDR3 sequence: CSVNGMLAEAFF. The CDR3 nucleotides read TGCAGCGTTAATGGGATGCTGGCTGAAGCTTTCTTT.

The chain uses TRBV15 and TRBJ1-4, with D possibly being TRBD1 (6 bases). This CDR3 spans 14 amino acids. The V and J ends lost 5 bases and 4 bases respectively, with 11 bases between them. Germline V gives CDR1 LNHNV, CDR2 YYDKDF (reference sequence). The CDR3 region is CATSRTAVNEKLFF. CDR3 nucleotides: TGTGCCACCAGCCGGACAGCGGTTAATGAAAAACTGTTTTTT.

The CDR3 coding sequence is TGTGCCAGCAGCACGACAGGGAGGGACAATCAGCCCCAGCATTTT. Translation gives CASSTTGRDNQPQHF. The rearrangement uses TRBV12-3 or TRBV12-4 and TRBJ1-5, with TRBD1 matching over 7 bases. Trimming cost V 6 bases and J 3 bases; bases outside gene matches: 8. The CDR3 has 15 residues.

This chain connects TRBV7-9 to TRBJ2-7, with a possible D match to TRBD2 (6 bases). Between the trimmed V and J ends, which lost 1 base and 4 bases, there was a span of 11 bases. Per germline, CDR1 SEHNR and CDR2 FQNEAQ (reference sequence). This CDR3 is 14 amino acids long. CDR3 DNA: TGTGCCAGCAGCTTAGTGCGGGAAGGGTACGAGCAGTACTTC. It encodes CASSLVREGYEQYF.

The chain links TRBV18 to TRBJ2-3; 10 positions match TRBD2. V shed 3 bases, J shed 1 base, and the junction held 13 bases outside the gene matches. The V gene's germline CDR1 is KGHSH and CDR2 LQKENI. The CDR3 is made up of 19 amino acids. In DNA form, the CDR3 reads TGTGCCAGCTCACCGCTCCCGGGACTAGCGAGCTCCGGCACAGATACGCAGTATTTT. Translating gives CASSPLPGLASSGTDTQYF.

The chain is built from TRBV24-1 and TRBJ2-1; 9 bases are shared with TRBD1. CDR1 KGHDR and CDR2 SFDVKD come from the germline V gene. The CDR3 spans 14 residues. V trimming: 7 bases; J trimming: 8 bases; junction bases outside the gene matches: 8. CDR3 sequence (DNA): TGTGCCACCAGCCTCACAGGGGGCTGGCATGAGCAGTTCTTC. It codes for CATSLTGGWHEQFF.

J is TRBJ1-2 and V is TRBV6-4; 8 nucleotides agree with TRBD1. The V gene end was trimmed by 6 bases and the J gene end by 4 bases; junction bases not matched to a gene: 10. The germline V gene encodes CDR1 MRHNA and CDR2 SNTAGT. This CDR3 comprises 15 residues. The CDR3 reads CASSDGQGAGYGYTF. CDR3 coding DNA: TGTGCCAGCAGCGACGGCCAGGGGGCGGGCTATGGCTACACCTTC.

This clonotype turned up a few times. V is TRBV24-1 and J is TRBJ2-5; D is perhaps TRBD1 or TRBD2 (5 bases each). The germline V and J ends were trimmed by 9 bases and 5 bases, with 9 bases remaining between them. The CDR3 totals 11 residues. Germline V gene sequence: CDR1 KGHDR, CDR2 SFDVKD. This CDR3 reads CATGREETQYF. The DNA of the CDR3 is TGTGCCACCGGCAGGGAGGAGACCCAGTACTTC.

The rearrangement uses TRBV12-3 or TRBV12-4 and TRBJ2-7; D unresolved. CDR3 length equals 12 residues. V was cut by 8 bases and J by 6 bases, with 14 bases left in between. Written as DNA, the CDR3 is TGTGCCAGCTCGACTCCCCGGCGCGAGCAGTACTTC. Its protein product is CASSTPRREQYF.

This clonotype was observed at least ten times. The chain employs TRBV6-5 and TRBJ2-7, with D possibly called TRBD1 or TRBD2 (6 bases each). This CDR3 region has 15 residues. V was trimmed by 0 bases and J by 7 bases, leaving 16 bases between them. From germline, CDR1 is MNHEY and CDR2 SVGAGI. As DNA, the CDR3 is TGTGCCAGCAGTTACTCGGAAGAGGGGGGTAGAGAGCAGTACTTC. Its protein product is CASSYSEEGGREQYF.